The clone carrying this T cell receptor beta chain showed up just a few times. In the authors' methods: Reference gene primer amplification in the assay estimated nucleated cell counts. Produced via immunoSEQ multiplex PCR; TCRdb's table is partial and in-frame only. V and J calls and clone size are given by that table; D and trimming were obtained from the DNA. This sample has around 300,000 clones, with about 90% found just once. The sample originates from a study of blood T cell repertoires in COVID-19. Study information: The analysed material was cDNA or gDNA that came from T cells, B-cell-depleted T cells, or PBMCs.

This CDR3 is 13 amino acids long. V was trimmed by 3 bases and J by 5 bases, leaving 8 bases between them. Germline CDR1 is PRHDT and CDR2 is FYEKMQ (reference sequence). Specimen: peripheral blood. This clonotype was sampled from a woman in her twenties or thirties who had recovered from COVID-19. This chain uses TRBV13 with TRBJ1-5; D is unresolved. CDR3 DNA sequence: TGTGCCAGCAGCTTTGCGGGAGATCAGCCCCAGCATTTT. Translating gives CASSFAGDQPQHF. Combining the CDR3 with reference TRBV13 and TRBJ1-5 gives the whole variable domain AAGVIQSPRHLIKEKRETATLKCYPIPRHDTVYWYQQGPGQDPQFLISFYEKMQSDKGSIPDRFSAQQFSDYHSELNMSSLELGDSALYFCASSFAGDQPQHFGDGTRLSIL.